The T cell receptor (beta chain) under discussion was sequenced for a study of long-term antiretroviral therapy in people with HIV. Study-level findings and limits: Regardless of time point, clones expanded before ART dominated the repertoire.

At survey level, the immunoSEQ assay was run in its v3.0 version. The method was immunoSEQ multiplex PCR; TCRdb's version includes in-frame clones alone and lacks a portion of them. The sample carries 19,000 or so clones, around 77% recorded once. Germline V lookup: CDR1 SGHAT, CDR2 FQNNGV. V gave up 3 bases and J gave up 2 bases, with 8 bases separating them. There are 13 residues in the CDR3. Only a few counts were recorded for this clone. The antigen remains undetermined. The samples comprised roughly 1-11 million cryopreserved PBMC ahead of DNA extraction. The sequence was obtained from a middle-aged man with HIV. J is TRBJ2-7 and V is TRBV11-2; D ambiguous. Sequences were derived from unsorted PBMCs, sampled 2.2 years after starting antiretroviral therapy. The CDR3 here is CASSLLGTYEQYF. For the CDR3, the DNA is TGTGCCAGCAGCTTGTTAGGGACCTACGAGCAGTACTTC.